The next 3 T cell receptor beta chains were all read from a single sample in a study of CD8 T cells in Susac syndrome. RNA amounts of about 0.5 to 1 ug underwent reverse transcription with random hexamers. From the immunoSEQ multiplex PCR reads, TCRdb called clonotypes with MiXCR, one entry per CDR3 protein. The repertoire holds over 120,000 distinct CDR3 sequences, around 94% seen once, with under 0.095% in the top ten. The source material was CD4+ T cells from PBMCs. These receptors were taken from a human donor in good health.

The chain recombines TRBV20-1 with TRBJ2-5; TRBD2 might be the D (5 bases). V gave up 3 bases and J gave up 5 bases, with 16 bases separating them. Germline V lookup: CDR1 DFQATT, CDR2 SNEGSKA (reference sequence). The CDR3 contains 14 residues. CDR3 DNA sequence: TGCAGTGCTAGTCCGGACTCACTCCGCGAGACCCAGTACTTC. This sequence encodes CSASPDSLRETQYF.

The V and J genes are TRBV27 and TRBJ2-1; TRBD2 agrees at 9 bases. The length of the CDR3 is 15 residues. Germline V gene lookup returns CDR1 MNHEY and CDR2 SMNVEV (reference sequence). V lost 5 bases and J lost 6; bases outside the gene matches: 8. CDR3 sequence reads: CASSHIAGEGNEQFF. The CDR3 nucleotides are TGTGCCAGCAGTCATATAGCGGGAGAGGGCAATGAGCAGTTCTTC.

The J gene is TRBJ2-7, the V gene TRBV3-1; D gene unclear. CDR3 size: 15 residues. V lost 8 bases, J lost 0 bases, and 17 bases lay in between. Germline V CDR1 and CDR2: LGHDT, YNNKEL (reference sequence). CDR3 sequence reads: CASSTDFFSSYEQYF. For the CDR3, the DNA is TGTGCCAGCTCGACCGACTTCTTCAGCTCCTACGAGCAGTACTTC.